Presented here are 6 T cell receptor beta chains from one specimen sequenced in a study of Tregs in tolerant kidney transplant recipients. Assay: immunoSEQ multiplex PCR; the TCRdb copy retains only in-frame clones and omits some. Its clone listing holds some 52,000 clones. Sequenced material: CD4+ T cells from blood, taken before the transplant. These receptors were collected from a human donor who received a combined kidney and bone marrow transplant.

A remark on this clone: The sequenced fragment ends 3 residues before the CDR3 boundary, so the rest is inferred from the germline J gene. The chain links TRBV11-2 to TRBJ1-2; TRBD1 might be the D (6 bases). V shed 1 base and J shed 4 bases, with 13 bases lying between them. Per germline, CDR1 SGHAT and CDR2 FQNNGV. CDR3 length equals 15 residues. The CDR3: CASSLGPQGPYGYTF. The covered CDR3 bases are TGTGCCAGCAGCTTAGGCCCACAGGGACCCTATGGC.

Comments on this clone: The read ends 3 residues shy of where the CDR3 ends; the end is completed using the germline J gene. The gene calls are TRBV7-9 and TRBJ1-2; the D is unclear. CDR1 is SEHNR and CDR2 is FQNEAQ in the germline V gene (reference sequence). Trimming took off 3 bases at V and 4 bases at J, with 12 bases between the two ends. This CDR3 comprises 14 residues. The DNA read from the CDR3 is TGTGCCAGCAGCTTCAGCGCCACTCCCTATGGC. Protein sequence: CASSFSATPYG. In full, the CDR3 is CASSFSATPYGYTF.

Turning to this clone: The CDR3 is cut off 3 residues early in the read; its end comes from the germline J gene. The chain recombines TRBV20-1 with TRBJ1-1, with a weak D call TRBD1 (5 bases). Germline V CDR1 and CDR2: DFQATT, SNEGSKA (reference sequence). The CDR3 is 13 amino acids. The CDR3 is CSARLSNRGEAFF. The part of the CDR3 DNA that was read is TGCAGTGCTAGGCTCTCTAACCGGGGGGAG.

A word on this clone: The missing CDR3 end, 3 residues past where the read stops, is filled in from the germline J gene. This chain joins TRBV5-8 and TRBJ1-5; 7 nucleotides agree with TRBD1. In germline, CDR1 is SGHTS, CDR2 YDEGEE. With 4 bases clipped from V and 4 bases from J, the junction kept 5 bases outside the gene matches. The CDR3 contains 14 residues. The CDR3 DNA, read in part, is TGTGCCAGCAGCCCGGGACAGAGAAATCAGCCC. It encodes CASSPGQRNQP. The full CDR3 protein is CASSPGQRNQPQHF.

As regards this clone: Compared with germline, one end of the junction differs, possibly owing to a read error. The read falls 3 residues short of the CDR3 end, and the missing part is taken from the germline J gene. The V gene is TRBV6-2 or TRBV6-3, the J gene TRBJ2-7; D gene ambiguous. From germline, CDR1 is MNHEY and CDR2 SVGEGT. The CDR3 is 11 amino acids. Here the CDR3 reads CASSHSYEQYF. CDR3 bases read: TGTGCCAGCAGTCACTCCTACGAG.

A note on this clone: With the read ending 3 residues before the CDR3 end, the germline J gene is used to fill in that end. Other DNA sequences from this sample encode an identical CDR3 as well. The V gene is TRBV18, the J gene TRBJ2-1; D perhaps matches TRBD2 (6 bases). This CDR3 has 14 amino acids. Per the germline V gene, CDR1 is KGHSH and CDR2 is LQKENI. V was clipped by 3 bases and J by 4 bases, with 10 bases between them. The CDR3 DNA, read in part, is TGTGCCAGCTCACCCCCCCGGGGGTACAATGAG. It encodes CASSPPRGYNE. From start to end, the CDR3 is CASSPPRGYNEQFF.